The next 23 T cell receptor beta chains were all read from a single sample in a study of T cells in tuberculosis. Only in-frame clones appear in the TCRdb table, and some are missing; sequencing was by immunoSEQ multiplex PCR. Of roughly 34,000 clones listed, 86% are singletons. Noted time point: new active TB diagnosis, blood taken before or within 7 days of starting treatment. The input for sequencing was PBMCs, taken at tuberculosis diagnosis. The receptors originated from an adult with tuberculosis.

The gene calls are TRBV5-4 and TRBJ2-3, with a tentative D call TRBD1 (6 bases). Per germline, CDR1 SGHNT and CDR2 YYREEE (reference sequence). Deletions cut 4 bases from V and 4 bases from J, with 13 bases between. The CDR3 consists of 14 residues. The CDR3: CASSVRDNSDTQYF. In DNA, the CDR3 is TGTGCCAGCAGCGTCCGGGACAACTCAGATACGCAGTATTTT. The entire variable domain, with the rest obtained from reference TRBV5-4 and TRBJ2-3, is as follows: ETGVTQSPTHLIKTRGQQVTLRCSSQSGHNTVSWYQQALGQGPQFIFQYYREEENGRGNFPPRFSGLQFPNYSSELNVNALELDDSALYLCASSVRDNSDTQYFGPGTRLTVL.

This clone rates as medium-sized. The chain couples TRBV27 to TRBJ2-7; unclear D gene. The V end was cut by 0 bases, the J end by 6 bases, with 12 bases between. The germline V gene has CDR1 MNHEY and CDR2 SMNVEV (reference sequence). The CDR3 runs to 14 residues. CDR3 in DNA: TGTGCCAGCAGTTTATCCCCCAAGAGCCGCGAGCAGTACTTC. It yields the protein CASSLSPKSREQYF.

V and J are TRBV6-4 and TRBJ1-3; D gene unclear. The CDR3 extends over 13 amino acids. From germline, CDR1 is MRHNA and CDR2 SNTAGT. Trimming removed 8 bases from V and 0 bases from J, with 8 bases in between. The CDR3: CASRGRSGNTIYF. In DNA form, the CDR3 reads TGTGCCAGCCGAGGGCGCTCTGGAAACACCATATATTTT.

This sequence joins TRBV19 and TRBJ2-1; 8 positions match TRBD2. CDR3 length equals 16 residues. Trimming cost V 7 bases and J 7 bases; bases outside gene matches: 15. Looked up from germline, CDR1 is LNHDA and CDR2 is SQIVND (reference sequence). The CDR3: CASTAGSGGQENEQFF. CDR3 bases: TGTGCCAGTACAGCGGGGAGCGGGGGCCAAGAGAATGAGCAGTTCTTC.

The V call is TRBV5-1, the J call TRBJ2-5; the D is unclear. The CDR3 totals 15 residues. With 4 bases removed from V and 5 bases from J, the gap between germline ends came to 18 bases. In germline, CDR1 is SGHRS, CDR2 YFSETQ. The CDR3 here is CASSPEPGLAETQYF. The CDR3 nucleotides are TGCGCCAGCAGCCCCGAACCGGGTCTTGCGGAGACCCAGTACTTC.

The sample holds one count of this clone. V and J are TRBV18 and TRBJ2-3, with 14 bases fitting TRBD2. The length of the CDR3 is 17 residues. Germline values: CDR1 KGHSH, CDR2 LQKENI. The J segment lost 5 bases and the V segment lost 6 bases, leaving 10 bases of the junction unmatched. The CDR3 DNA follows: TGTGCCAGCTCCTTCGGGACTAGCGGGAGCGCGGGAGATACGCAGTATTTT. Its protein product is CASSFGTSGSAGDTQYF.

The chain carries TRBV7-9 and TRBJ2-3; 13 nucleotides align to TRBD2. There are 17 residues in the CDR3. The germline CDR1 and CDR2 sequences are SEHNR and FQNEAQ (reference sequence). J was trimmed by 5 bases and V by 1 base; bases with no gene match: 6. CDR3 nucleotides: TGTGCCAGCAGCTTAGTACTAGCGGGAGGGCCGGGAGATACGCAGTATTTT. This gives the protein CASSLVLAGGPGDTQYF.

The chain combines TRBV27 with TRBJ2-5; 7 bases are a match to TRBD1. Germline CDR1 and CDR2: MNHEY and SMNVEV (reference sequence). The CDR3 covers 14 residues. Unmatched junction bases numbered 9, after V lost 6 bases and J lost 5 bases. CDR3 region: CASSFQGVGETQYF. The CDR3, as DNA: TGTGCCAGCAGCTTCCAGGGGGTGGGGGAGACCCAGTACTTC.

The genes are TRBV5-1 and TRBJ2-7; 9 bases are a match to TRBD1. Germline V gene sequence: CDR1 SGHRS, CDR2 YFSETQ. V gave up 4 bases and J gave up 2 bases; unmatched junction bases: 7. CDR3 size: 15 residues. Here the CDR3 DNA reads TGCGCCAGCAGCACTACAGGGGGCCAAGCCTACGAGCAGTACTTC. Translation gives CASSTTGGQAYEQYF.

Only one count was recorded for this clone. J is TRBJ1-5 and V is TRBV28, with a weak D call TRBD1 (6 bases). Deletions cut 5 bases from V and 0 bases from J, with 11 bases between. Germline V gene data show CDR1 as MDHEN and CDR2 as SYDVKM. The CDR3 spans 15 residues. The CDR3 loop is CASSTQGISNQPQHF. CDR3 nucleotides: TGTGCCAGCAGTACACAGGGTATTAGCAATCAGCCCCAGCATTTT. The full variable domain, its missing parts supplied by reference TRBV28 and TRBJ1-5, is DVKVTQSSRYLVKRTGEKVFLECVQDMDHENMFWYRQDPGLGLRLIYFSYDVKMKEKGDIPEGYSVSREKKERFSLILESASTNQTSMYLCASSTQGISNQPQHFGDGTRLSIL.

The chain employs TRBV19 and TRBJ1-1, with TRBD1 as a possible D gene (5 bases). CDR1 and CDR2 from the germline V gene are LNHDA and SQIVND (reference sequence). This CDR3 region has 16 residues. V was pared by 7 bases and J by 6 bases, with 24 bases between. CDR3 amino acids: CASTLIAAGTSPEAFF. The DNA of the CDR3 is TGTGCCAGTACCCTTATAGCCGCGGGGACTAGCCCTGAAGCTTTCTTT.

The chain links TRBV5-1 to TRBJ2-1; D is perhaps TRBD2 (6 bases). The CDR3 spans 15 residues. Trimming cost V 4 bases and J 5 bases, with 16 bases left between them. Germline loops: CDR1 SGHRS, CDR2 YFSETQ. CDR3 amino acids: CASSGVNGEDNEQFF. The CDR3 DNA is TGCGCCAGCAGCGGCGTGAACGGGGAGGACAATGAGCAGTTCTTC. The whole variable domain, filled in from reference TRBV5-1 and TRBJ2-1, reads KAGVTQTPRYLIKTRGQQVTLSCSPISGHRSVSWYQQTPGQGLQFLFEYFSETQRNKGNFPGRFSGRQFSNSRSEMNVSTLELGDSALYLCASSGVNGEDNEQFFGPGTRLTVL.

The rearrangement links TRBV5-1 to TRBJ2-7; TRBD1 is a possible D gene (6 bases). Germline values: CDR1 SGHRS, CDR2 YFSETQ. V was trimmed by 0 bases and J by 0 bases, leaving 16 bases between them. CDR3 length: 17 residues. The CDR3 loop reads CASSLAYFGTHSYEQYF. The CDR3 DNA is TGCGCCAGCAGCTTGGCCTATTTTGGGACACACTCCTACGAGCAGTACTTC.

This clone turned up a few times. The chain recombines TRBV5-4 with TRBJ2-7; D possibly corresponds to TRBD1 (5 bases). Germline values: CDR1 SGHNT, CDR2 YYREEE (reference sequence). Trimming removed 2 bases from V and 1 base from J, with 7 bases in between. This CDR3 region has 13 residues. The CDR3 loop reads CASSFKGSYEQYF. The CDR3 DNA sequence: TGTGCCAGCAGCTTCAAGGGGTCCTACGAGCAGTACTTC.

A remark on this clone: A junction end diverges from the germline sequence, so it may reflect a read error. The rearrangement links TRBV28 to TRBJ1-2; tentative D call: TRBD1 (5 bases). Germline V lookup: CDR1 MDHEN, CDR2 SYDVKM. The CDR3 consists of 11 residues. Here the CDR3 reads CASSFTGDYVF. CDR3 coding DNA: TGTGCCAGCAGTTTTACAGGAGATTACGTCTTC.

The rearrangement joins TRBV23-1 to TRBJ2-3, with 8 bases matching TRBD1. TRBV23-1 belongs to the ORF category, with a function that is uncertain. This CDR3 is 16 amino acids long. With 1 base clipped from V and 0 bases from J, the junction kept 3 bases outside the gene matches. The CDR3, as DNA: TGCGCCAGCAGTCAATTCCACAGGGGGAGCACAGATACGCAGTATTTT. This gives the protein CASSQFHRGSTDTQYF.

This clone occurred once. This rearrangement joins TRBV2 to TRBJ1-2; TRBD1 matches at 7 bases. This CDR3 is built from 12 residues. Trimming cost V 10 bases and J 2 bases; bases outside gene matches: 4. Germline loops: CDR1 SNHLY, CDR2 FYNNEI. As DNA, the CDR3 is TGTGCCACTGACAGGGAAAACTATGGCTACACCTTC. Protein sequence: CATDRENYGYTF.

This clone was found a few times. The V call is TRBV18, the J call TRBJ1-3, with a tentative D call TRBD1 (5 bases). Germline CDR1 reads KGHSH; CDR2 reads LQKENI. The CDR3 contains 15 residues. Trimming shortened V by 2 bases and J by 4 bases, and 12 bases separated the two germline ends. CDR3 bases: TGTGCCAGCTCACCAGGAGGGGCCATGGGAAACACCATATATTTT. Protein: CASSPGGAMGNTIYF.

This clone has a handful of counts. This chain links TRBV5-8 with TRBJ1-2; 11 bases match TRBD1. The V gene's germline CDR1 is SGHTS and CDR2 YDEGEE. The CDR3 covers 14 residues. Trimming took 4 bases from V and 5 from J; bases not matched to a gene: 4. In nucleotides, the CDR3 is TGTGCCAGCAGCCCAGGACAGGGGGCGTATGGCTACACCTTC. Its protein product is CASSPGQGAYGYTF.

A single count supports this clone. The gene calls are TRBV5-8 and TRBJ1-2, with TRBD1 matching over 7 bases. Germline V gene sequence: CDR1 SGHTS, CDR2 YDEGEE. V trimming: 4 bases; J trimming: 4 bases; junction bases outside the gene matches: 13. The CDR3 is made up of 16 amino acids. The CDR3 protein is CASSRPSRRGPYGYTF. CDR3 sequence (DNA): TGTGCCAGCAGCCGCCCGTCCCGGAGGGGGCCCTATGGCTACACCTTC.

This clone was recorded only once. This rearrangement joins TRBV9 to TRBJ2-3; 8 nucleotides match TRBD1. The CDR3 contains 15 residues. Germline V gives CDR1 SGDLS, CDR2 YYNGEE. V lost 5 bases and J lost 2; bases outside the gene matches: 7. CDR3 nucleotide sequence: TGTGCCAGCAGTTTCGGGGGACAGGCCACAGATACGCAGTATTTT. Translating gives CASSFGGQATDTQYF. The variable domain in full, completed from reference TRBV9 and TRBJ2-3, reads DSGVTQTPKHLITATGQRVTLRCSPRSGDLSVYWYQQSLDQGLQFLIQYYNGEERAKGNILERFSAQQFPDLHSELNLSSLELGDSALYFCASSFGGQATDTQYFGPGTRLTVL.

The V call is TRBV11-2, the J call TRBJ2-3; 10 positions agree with TRBD2. The CDR3 is made up of 18 amino acids. Trimming removed 0 bases from V and 2 bases from J; junction bases left unmatched: 8. Germline values: CDR1 SGHAT, CDR2 FQNNGV. The chain's CDR3 is CASSLDPAGGPNTDTQYF. The CDR3 nucleotides read TGTGCCAGCAGCTTAGATCCAGCGGGAGGGCCAAACACAGATACGCAGTATTTT.

CDR3 bases: TGTGCCAGCAGTGCGATGAGCGTCGCGGGGAGGACAGATACGCAGTATTTT. This translates into CASSAMSVAGRTDTQYF. The V call is TRBV6-1, the J call TRBJ2-3; TRBD2 is a possible D gene (6 bases). The germline V gene encodes CDR1 MNHNS and CDR2 SASEGT. Trimming stripped 4 bases from V and 3 bases from J, with 20 bases between. CDR3 size: 17 residues.